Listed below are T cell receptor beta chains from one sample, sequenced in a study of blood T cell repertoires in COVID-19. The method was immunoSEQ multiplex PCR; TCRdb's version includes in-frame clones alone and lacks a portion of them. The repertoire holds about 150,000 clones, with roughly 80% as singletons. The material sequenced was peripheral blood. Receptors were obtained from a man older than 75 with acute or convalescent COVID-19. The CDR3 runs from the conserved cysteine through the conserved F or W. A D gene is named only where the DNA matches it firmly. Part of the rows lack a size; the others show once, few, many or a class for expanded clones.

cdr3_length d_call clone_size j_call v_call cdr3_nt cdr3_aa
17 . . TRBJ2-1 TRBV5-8 TGTGCCAGCAGCAGGGGGACCCTGTTTGGAACTTACAATGAGCAGTTCTTC CASSRGTLFGTYNEQFF
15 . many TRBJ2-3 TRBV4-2 TGTGCCAGCAGCCCCCGACAGGACTTCACAGATACGCAGTATTTT CASSPRQDFTDTQYF
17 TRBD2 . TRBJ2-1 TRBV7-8 TGTGCCAGCAGCCTTGGCGGGGGGGGTAGCTCCTACAATGAGCAGTTCTTC CASSLGGGGSSYNEQFF
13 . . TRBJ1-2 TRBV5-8 TGTGCCAGCAGCTTGGTATCGGGCTATGGCTACACCTTC CASSLVSGYGYTF
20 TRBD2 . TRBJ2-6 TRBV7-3 TGTGCCAGCAGCGTACGACCGCGGGGGGCTACCCTTACTGGGGCCAACGTCCTGACTTTC CASSVRPRGATLTGANVLTF
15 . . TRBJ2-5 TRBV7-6 TGTGCCAGCAGCTCCGGGCGGGGCCGCCAAGAGACCCAGTACTTC CASSSGRGRQETQYF
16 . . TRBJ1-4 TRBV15 TGTGCCACCAGCAGGGGGGGAGGGAGGCTCTATGAAAAACTGTTTTTT CATSRGGGRLYEKLFF
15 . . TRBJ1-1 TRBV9 TGTGCCAGCAGCGTAGTTCAGGGGCGCCTCACTGAAGCTTTCTTT CASSVVQGRLTEAFF
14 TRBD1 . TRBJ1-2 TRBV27 TGTGCCAGCAGTCGGGACAGGGGGTCCTATGGCTACACCTTC CASSRDRGSYGYTF
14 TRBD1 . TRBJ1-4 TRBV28 TGTGCCAGCAGCTCCGGGACAGTATTAGAAAAACTGTTTTTT CASSSGTVLEKLFF
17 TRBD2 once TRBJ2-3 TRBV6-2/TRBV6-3 TGTGCCAGCAGCCGGGACCTCTCTAGCGGGGGGCGCCCCCCGCAGTATTTT CASSRDLSSGGRPPQYF
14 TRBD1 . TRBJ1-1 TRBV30 TGTGCCTGGAGTGTACAGGGACAGGGGGTTCGAGCTTTCTTT CAWSVQGQGVRAFF
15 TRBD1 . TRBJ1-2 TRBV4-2 TGTGCCAGCAGCCAAGCTGGGGACAGGGTAGTTGGCTACACCTTC CASSQAGDRVVGYTF
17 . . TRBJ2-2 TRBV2 TGTGCCAGCAGGACCCCACCGCTAGGCGGTAACACCGGGGAGCTGTTTTTT CASRTPPLGGNTGELFF
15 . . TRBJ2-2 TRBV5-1 TGCGCCAGCAGCTTGGCTCAGGGGTTAACCGGGGAGCTGTTTTTT CASSLAQGLTGELFF
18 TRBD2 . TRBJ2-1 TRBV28 TGTGCCAGCAGTTTAACCCCGGGGGTAGCGGGGGACTACAATGAGCAGTTCTTC CASSLTPGVAGDYNEQFF
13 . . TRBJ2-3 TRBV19 TGTGCCAGTAGTATAGCCAGGGCAGATACGCAGTATTTT CASSIARADTQYF
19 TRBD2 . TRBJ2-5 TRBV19 TGTGCCAGTAGTTTCTTTGCGTCTAGCGGGGGGACCCCCCAAGAGACCCAGTACTTC CASSFFASSGGTPQETQYF
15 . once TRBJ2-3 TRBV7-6 TGTGCCAGCAGCTTAGTGGCGTCCAGCAGGGATACGCAGTATTTT CASSLVASSRDTQYF
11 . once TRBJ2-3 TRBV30 TGTGCCTGGGCGCCGGCACTGGGCCAGTATTTT CAWAPALGQYF
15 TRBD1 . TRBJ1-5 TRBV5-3 TGTGCCAGAAGCTTGGATGGACAGGGAGGACAGCCCCAGCATTTT CARSLDGQGGQPQHF
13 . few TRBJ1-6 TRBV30 TGTGCCTGGAGTTTTGACAGGACGTCACCCCTCCACTTT CAWSFDRTSPLHF
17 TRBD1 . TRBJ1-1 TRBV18 TGTGCCAGCTCACGTAGACAGGGCGTCGACTCAAGTACTGAAGCTTTCTTT CASSRRQGVDSSTEAFF
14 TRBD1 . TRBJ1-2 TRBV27 TGTGCCAGCAGTCCACAAACAGGGGGCGAAAGCTACACCTTC CASSPQTGGESYTF
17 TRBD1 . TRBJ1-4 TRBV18 TGTGCCAGCTCACCACAAGAGGGGACAGGGGATGGAGAAAAACTGTTTTTT CASSPQEGTGDGEKLFF
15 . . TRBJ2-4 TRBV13 TGTGCCAGCAGCTTATTGGGCAGGTTCAAAAACATTCAGTACTTC CASSLLGRFKNIQYF
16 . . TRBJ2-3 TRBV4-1 TGCGCCAGCAGCCAACAGGGTAGTACAGTAGGTTACGAGCGGTATTTT CASSQQGSTVGYERYF
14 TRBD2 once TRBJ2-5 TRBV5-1 TGCGCCAGCAGGAAGACGGGGGGGCAGGAGACCCAGTACTTC CASRKTGGQETQYF
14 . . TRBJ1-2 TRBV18 TGTGCCAGCTCACCACCGGTAACCCGGGTAGGCTACACCTTC CASSPPVTRVGYTF
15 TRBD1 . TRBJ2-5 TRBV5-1 TGCGCCAGCAGCTTTTACAGGGGGACGGAAGAGACCCAGTACTTC CASSFYRGTEETQYF
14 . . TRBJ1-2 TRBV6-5 TGTGCCAGCAGAAAAACGGACAGCTTCTATGGCTACACCTTC CASRKTDSFYGYTF
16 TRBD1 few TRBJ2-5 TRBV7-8 TGTGCCAGCAGCCGAGGGGGGACAGGGCGTTTGGAGACCCAGTACTTC CASSRGGTGRLETQYF
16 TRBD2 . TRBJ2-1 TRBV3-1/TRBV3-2 TGTGCCAGCAGCCGCGCGCGGGGGGGGAACTACAATGAGCAGTTCTTC CASSRARGGNYNEQFF
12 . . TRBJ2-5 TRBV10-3 TGTGCCATCACCAGCGGAGGGGAGACCCAGTACTTC CAITSGGETQYF
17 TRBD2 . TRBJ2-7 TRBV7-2 TGTGCCAGCAGCTCCGGGACTAGCGGGACCTCACCCTACGAGCAGTACTTC CASSSGTSGTSPYEQYF
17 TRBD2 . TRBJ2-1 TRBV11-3 TGTGCCAGCAGCCCACCGGTGTTAGCGGGGGGTTCAAATGAGCAGTTCTTC CASSPPVLAGGSNEQFF
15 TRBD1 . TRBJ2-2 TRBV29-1 TGCAGCGCAAAGCGCCCGGGACAGGGCACCGGGGAGCTGTTTTTT CSAKRPGQGTGELFF
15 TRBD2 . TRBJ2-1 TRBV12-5 TGTGCTAGCCAACGACTAGCGGGGGGTCCCAATGAGCAGTTCTTC CASQRLAGGPNEQFF
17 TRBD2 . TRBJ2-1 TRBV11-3 TGTGCCAGCAGCCCCCTCCACGGGGGGGCTCAGTACAATGAGCAGTTCTTC CASSPLHGGAQYNEQFF
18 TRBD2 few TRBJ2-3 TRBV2 TGTGCCACCCTCATAGCGGGGGGGCAAACTGCTAGCACAGATACGCAGTATTTT CATLIAGGQTASTDTQYF
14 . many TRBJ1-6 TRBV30 TGTGCCTGGAGCACCGGGATGCCAAGTTCACCCCTCCACTTT CAWSTGMPSSPLHF
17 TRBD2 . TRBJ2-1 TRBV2 TGTGCCAGCAGTATGGGACTAGCGGGGGGGACCTACAATGAGCAGTTCTTC CASSMGLAGGTYNEQFF
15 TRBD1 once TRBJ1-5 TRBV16 TGTGCCAGCAGCCAGTCCGGGACAGGGGTTCAGCCCCAGCATTTT CASSQSGTGVQPQHF
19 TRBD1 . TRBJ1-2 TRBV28 TGTGCCAGCAGTGGGGGTTGGTCACAGGGGGATGAGAGGAACTATGGCTACACCTTC CASSGGWSQGDERNYGYTF
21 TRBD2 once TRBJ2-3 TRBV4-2 TGTGCCAGCAGCCAGGACAGTGGAAGGGGCCGACTAGCGGGGGTGGCAGATACGCAGTATTTT CASSQDSGRGRLAGVADTQYF
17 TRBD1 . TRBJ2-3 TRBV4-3 TGCGCCAGCAGCCAAGACCAACAGGGGGCTAGGTCAGATACGCAGTATTTT CASSQDQQGARSDTQYF